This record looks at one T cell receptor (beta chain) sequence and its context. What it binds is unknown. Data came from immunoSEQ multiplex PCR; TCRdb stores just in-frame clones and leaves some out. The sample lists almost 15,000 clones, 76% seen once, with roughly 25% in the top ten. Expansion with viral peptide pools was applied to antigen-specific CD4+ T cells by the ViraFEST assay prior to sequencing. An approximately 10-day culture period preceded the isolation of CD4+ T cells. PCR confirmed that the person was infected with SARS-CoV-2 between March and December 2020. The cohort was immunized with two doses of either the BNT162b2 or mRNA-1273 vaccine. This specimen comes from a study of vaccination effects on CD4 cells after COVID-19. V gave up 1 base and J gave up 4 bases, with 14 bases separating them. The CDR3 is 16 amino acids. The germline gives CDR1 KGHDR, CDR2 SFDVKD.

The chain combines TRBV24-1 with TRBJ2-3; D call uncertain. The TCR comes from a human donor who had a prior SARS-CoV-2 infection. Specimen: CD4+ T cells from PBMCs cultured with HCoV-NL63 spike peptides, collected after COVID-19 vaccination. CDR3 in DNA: TGTGCCACCAGTGATTTTAAGGCGGACGAACCAGATACGCAGTATTTT. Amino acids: CATSDFKADEPDTQYF.